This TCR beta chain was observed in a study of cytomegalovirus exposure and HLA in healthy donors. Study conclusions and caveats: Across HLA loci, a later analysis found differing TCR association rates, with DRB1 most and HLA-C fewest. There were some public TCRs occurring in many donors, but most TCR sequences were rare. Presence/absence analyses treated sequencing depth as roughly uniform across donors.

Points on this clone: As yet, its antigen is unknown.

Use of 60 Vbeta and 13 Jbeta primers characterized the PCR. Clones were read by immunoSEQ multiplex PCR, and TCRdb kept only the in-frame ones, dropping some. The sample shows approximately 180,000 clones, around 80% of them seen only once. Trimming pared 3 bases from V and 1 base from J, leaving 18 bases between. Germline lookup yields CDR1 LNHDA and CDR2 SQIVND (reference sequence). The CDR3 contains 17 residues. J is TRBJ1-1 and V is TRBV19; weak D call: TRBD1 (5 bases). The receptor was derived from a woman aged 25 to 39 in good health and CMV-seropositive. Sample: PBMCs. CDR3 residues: CASSMGLLPAGNTEAFF. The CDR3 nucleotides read TGTGCCAGTAGTATGGGACTCCTACCTGCGGGGAACACTGAAGCTTTCTTT.